The 17 T cell receptor beta chains below come from one sample, sequenced in a study of T cells in localized non-small cell lung cancer. TCRdb's copy holds only in-frame clones and misses some; the assay was immunoSEQ multiplex PCR. The sample carries 2,500 to 3,500 clones, around 30% recorded once. The source material was normal lung tissue next to the tumor, sampled before any cancer treatment. The receptors were sampled from a woman aged 40 to 75 with stage I lung adenocarcinoma.

The chain is built from TRBV18 and TRBJ1-4, with TRBD1 identical over 7 bases. Germline V gene data show CDR1 as KGHSH and CDR2 as LQKENI. J gave up 5 bases and V 3 bases, and 3 bases lay outside the gene matches. The CDR3 is made up of 14 amino acids. CDR3 in DNA: TGTGCCAGCTCACCGGACAGGTTGAATGAAAAACTGTTTTTT. Encoded protein: CASSPDRLNEKLFF.

The rearrangement uses TRBV15 and TRBJ2-5; no reliable D call. In germline, CDR1 is LNHNV, CDR2 YYDKDF (reference sequence). The CDR3 consists of 15 residues. V lost 0 bases, J lost 4 bases, and 12 bases lay in between. CDR3 in amino acids: CATSRDRAVGETQYF. CDR3 nucleotides: TGTGCCACCAGCAGAGATAGGGCCGTGGGAGAGACCCAGTACTTC.

This clone was found a few times. CDR3 nucleotides: TGCGCCAGCAGCTTGGCCCTCACCCTCCCTAGCACAGATACGCAGTATTTT. Its translation is CASSLALTLPSTDTQYF. The chain combines TRBV5-1 with TRBJ2-3; D not resolved. The V gene's germline CDR1 is SGHRS and CDR2 YFSETQ. Trimming left V 0 bases short and J 0 bases short, with 14 bases between. The CDR3 runs to 17 residues. The full variable domain, completed using reference TRBV5-1 and TRBJ2-3, is KAGVTQTPRYLIKTRGQQVTLSCSPISGHRSVSWYQQTPGQGLQFLFEYFSETQRNKGNFPGRFSGRQFSNSRSEMNVSTLELGDSALYLCASSLALTLPSTDTQYFGPGTRLTVL.

By its share, this clone is medium-sized. V gene TRBV11-3 combines with J gene TRBJ1-2; a weak D match, TRBD1 (6 bases). The CDR3 spans 14 residues. Germline-derived CDR1 and CDR2 are SGHNT and YENEEA. With 4 bases removed from V and 5 bases from J, the gap between germline ends came to 14 bases. CDR3 residues: CASSSDSFTYGYTF. CDR3 nucleotides: TGTGCCAGCAGCTCGGACAGCTTCACTTATGGCTACACCTTC.

The J gene is TRBJ2-7, the V gene TRBV28; D is ambiguous. From germline, CDR1 is MDHEN and CDR2 SYDVKM. There are 14 residues in the CDR3. The V end lost 6 bases, the J end lost 0 bases, and 12 bases lay between the germline ends. Written as DNA, the CDR3 is TGTGCCAGCAGCCAGCCGGGCCGCTCCTACGAGCAGTACTTC. This translates into CASSQPGRSYEQYF.

There are a few counts of this clone. The chain has TRBV7-2 and TRBJ1-1, with TRBD1 as a possible D gene (5 bases). Germline CDR1 is SGHTA and CDR2 is FQGNSA. V lost 6 bases to trimming and J lost 1 base, with 9 bases between them. The CDR3 loop spans 13 amino acids. The CDR3 reads CASRQTANTEAFF. The CDR3 DNA is TGTGCCAGCAGACAGACAGCGAACACTGAAGCTTTCTTT.

The J gene is TRBJ2-7, the V gene TRBV9, with 9 bases that match TRBD2. V was clipped by 1 base and J by 3 bases; unmatched bases: 14. The CDR3 is made up of 18 amino acids. Germline V lookup: CDR1 SGDLS, CDR2 YYNGEE. CDR3 protein: CASSVSPPLAGDVYEQYF. The CDR3 coding sequence is TGTGCCAGCAGCGTATCCCCCCCTTTAGCGGGAGACGTCTACGAGCAGTACTTC.

The chain recombines TRBV11-3 with TRBJ2-3; 7 bases are shared with TRBD2. This CDR3 is built from 17 residues. Germline V CDR1 and CDR2: SGHNT, YENEEA. The V gene end was trimmed by 5 bases and the J gene end by 0 bases; junction bases not matched to a gene: 11. CDR3 sequence (DNA): TGTGCCAGCAGCCCGTCTTTCGGCGGGAGCAGCACAGATACGCAGTATTTT. This codes for CASSPSFGGSSTDTQYF. The whole variable domain, filled in from reference TRBV11-3 and TRBJ2-3, reads EAGVVQSPRYKIIEKKQPVAFWCNPISGHNTLYWYLQNLGQGPELLIRYENEEAVDDSQLPKDRFSAERLKGVDSTLKIQPAELGDSAVYLCASSPSFGGSSTDTQYFGPGTRLTVL.

This clone is medium-sized within its sample. A read error may account for a junction end that differs from germline. The chain recombines TRBV6-8 with TRBJ1-1; 7 bases map to TRBD1. The V gene's germline CDR1 is MNHGY and CDR2 SAAAGT. The CDR3 length is 15 residues. The CDR3 region has the DNA TGTGCCATCAGTGCCGCACAGGGGTCTTACACTGAAGCTTTCTTT. Translating gives CAISAAQGSYTEAFF.

This clone is deemed large (0.1 to 1%). The gene calls are TRBV28 and TRBJ2-1; D not certain. The CDR3 covers 14 residues. CDR1 and CDR2 from the germline V gene are MDHEN and SYDVKM. Trimming shortened V by 2 bases and J by 5 bases, and 10 bases separated the two germline ends. This CDR3 is CASSLPRRDNEQFF. The CDR3 region has the DNA TGTGCCAGCAGTTTACCTAGACGAGACAATGAGCAGTTCTTC.

The V gene is TRBV18, the J gene TRBJ2-1; D call uncertain. Germline V gene sequence: CDR1 KGHSH, CDR2 LQKENI. Trimming left V 1 base short and J 14 bases short, with 15 bases between. The CDR3 has 13 amino acids. This chain's CDR3 is CASSPRVSWVEFF. CDR3 coding DNA: TGTGCCAGCTCACCACGTGTTTCGTGGGTTGAGTTCTTC.

The rearrangement links TRBV6-8 to TRBJ2-7; D possibly corresponds to TRBD2 (5 bases). Trimming left V 7 bases short and J 0 bases short, with 16 bases between. The CDR3 is 15 amino acids. Germline CDR1 MNHGY, CDR2 SAAAGT. Here the CDR3 DNA reads TGTGCCAGCACCCCCAGCGGAGAGTACTCCTACGAGCAGTACTTC. Translating it yields CASTPSGEYSYEQYF.

The V call is TRBV11-3, the J call TRBJ2-6; D remains unclear. This CDR3 has 15 amino acids. Germline V gene data show CDR1 as SGHNT and CDR2 as YENEEA. The V end lost 3 bases, the J end lost 4 bases, and 10 bases lay between the germline ends. The CDR3 sequence: CASSLERWGANVLTF. The CDR3 bases are TGTGCCAGCAGCTTGGAACGGTGGGGGGCCAACGTCCTGACTTTC.

This clone was recorded a few times. In nucleotides, the CDR3 is TGTGCCAACTCAGGGGGGGTTGGGGTTTATACGCAGTATTTT. The encoded protein is CANSGGVGVYTQYF. J is TRBJ2-3 and V is TRBV6-9; D possibly matches TRBD1 or TRBD2 (7 bases each). This CDR3 spans 14 amino acids. CDR1 and CDR2 (germline): MNHGY, SVAAGI. V was pared by 10 bases and J by 7 bases, with 21 bases between.

This rearrangement joins TRBV11-3 to TRBJ2-1; the match to TRBD1 covers 11 bases. CDR3 size: 15 residues. Germline V gives CDR1 SGHNT, CDR2 YENEEA. V lost 5 bases, J lost 3 bases, and 3 bases stayed unmatched. CDR3 residues: CASSMGTGGYNEQFF. The DNA for the CDR3 is TGTGCCAGCAGCATGGGGACAGGGGGCTACAATGAGCAGTTCTTC.

The genes are TRBV6-8 and TRBJ2-7; D is unclear. This CDR3 contains 16 residues. Germline-derived CDR1 and CDR2 are MNHGY and SAAAGT. With 4 bases removed from V and 1 base from J, the gap between germline ends came to 17 bases. The CDR3 is CASSFNYKAPSYEQYF. CDR3 bases: TGTGCCAGCAGTTTCAACTACAAGGCCCCGTCCTACGAGCAGTACTTC.

In this sample, this clone is hyperexpanded. The chain joins TRBV6-8 to TRBJ1-1, with D uncertain. Trimming took 5 bases from V and 10 from J, leaving 14 bases between them. This CDR3 is 12 amino acids long. Germline CDR1 and CDR2: MNHGY and SAAAGT. CDR3 DNA sequence: TGTGCCAGCAGTAAGGGCCCACAAGGAGCTTTCTTT. Its protein is CASSKGPQGAFF.